The 8 T cell receptor beta chains listed next were all sequenced from one sample in a study of shared T cell receptors in the human thymus. The assay was immunoSEQ multiplex PCR, and TCRdb's table has in-frame clones only and misses some. The table lists some 700,000 clones, 70% to 90% of them singletons. This same sample was also taken into another study, of human thymus T cells.

Sequencing was performed on thymocytes. These TCRs come from a girl less than two years old with a congenital heart defect.

V usage is TRBV28 and J usage is TRBJ1-5, with 9 positions matching TRBD1. The CDR3 is 19 amino acids. Germline CDR1 and CDR2: MDHEN and SYDVKM. After removal of 5 bases from V and 9 bases from J, the junction contained 23 bases not matched to a gene. CDR3 amino acids: CASSNTGTGLHLRSPPQHF. Here the CDR3 DNA reads TGTGCCAGCAGTAATACCGGGACAGGGCTCCACCTCCGCTCTCCGCCCCAGCATTTT.

The CDR3 loop reads CASSPKRPGEGYTF. The DNA for the CDR3 is TGTGCCAGCAGCCCGAAAAGGCCAGGGGAGGGCTACACCTTC. The chain couples TRBV6-5 to TRBJ1-2; maybe TRBD1 (6 bases). V lost 6 bases and J lost 8, with 19 bases in between. Per the germline V gene, CDR1 is MNHEY and CDR2 is SVGAGI. This CDR3 has 14 amino acids.

The genes are TRBV5-4 and TRBJ1-2; 8 positions match TRBD1. With V trimmed by 5 bases and J by 1 base, 10 bases remained unmatched. This CDR3 has 16 amino acids. The germline gives CDR1 SGHNT, CDR2 YYREEE (reference sequence). The CDR3 here is CASRYDRGRDNYGYTF. The CDR3 nucleotides are TGTGCCAGCAGGTACGACAGGGGAAGGGATAACTATGGCTACACCTTC.

The chain is built from TRBV7-9 and TRBJ1-1; D perhaps matches TRBD1 (6 bases). The CDR3 consists of 16 residues. V dropped 1 base and J dropped 1 base, with 13 bases sitting between them. The germline CDR1 and CDR2 sequences are SEHNR and FQNEAQ (reference sequence). The CDR3 is CASSLVCEGQNTEAFF. The CDR3 coding sequence is TGTGCCAGCAGCTTAGTTTGCGAGGGACAGAACACTGAAGCTTTCTTT.

The chain employs TRBV11-2 and TRBJ2-3; 12 nucleotides line up with TRBD2. Germline CDR1 is SGHAT and CDR2 is FQNNGV. Trimming at V came to 4 bases and at J to 0 bases, leaving 8 bases not matched to a gene. This CDR3 comprises 18 residues. Written as DNA, the CDR3 is TGTGCCAGCAGCTCTAGGACTAGCGGGAAGAATAGCACAGATACGCAGTATTTT. It yields the protein CASSSRTSGKNSTDTQYF.

V gene TRBV4-1 combines with J gene TRBJ2-7, with 12 bases fitting TRBD2. V was clipped by 4 bases and J by 5 bases; unmatched bases: 6. Germline V gene sequence: CDR1 MGHRA, CDR2 YSYEKL. This CDR3 is 15 amino acids long. The CDR3, as DNA: TGCGCCAGCAGCCTTCAGACTAGCGGGGGACACGAGCAGTACTTC. It codes for CASSLQTSGGHEQYF.

The V gene is TRBV4-2, the J gene TRBJ2-3; the match to TRBD2 covers 7 bases. This CDR3 is built from 16 residues. Per the germline V gene, CDR1 is LGHNA and CDR2 is YNFKEQ. The V segment lost 5 bases and the J segment 4 bases; nucleotides outside the gene matches: 12. CDR3 nucleotide sequence: TGTGCCAGCAGCTTACCGACTAGCTGCGGATCAGATACGCAGTATTTT. It is translated as CASSLPTSCGSDTQYF.

The rearrangement joins TRBV19 to TRBJ2-7; D perhaps matches TRBD1 (6 bases). The CDR3 loop spans 14 amino acids. Trimming took off 5 bases at V and 5 bases at J, with 16 bases between the two ends. Germline assignment: CDR1 LNHDA and CDR2 SQIVND (reference sequence). The CDR3 region is CASSLTGKSNEQYF. CDR3 DNA sequence: TGTGCCAGTAGTCTTACAGGGAAGTCGAACGAGCAGTACTTC.